This TCR beta chain is from a study of T-cell reconstitution after alpha-beta-depleted transplantation in children. Trimming took 1 base from V and 2 from J, leaving 12 bases between them. Germline loops: CDR1 SGHVS, CDR2 FNYEAQ. The length of the CDR3 is 16 residues. Preparation of the TCRbeta library was carried out with unique molecular identifiers. In TCRdb, the PCR reads were re-called with MiXCR into one record per CDR3 protein. Of some 490,000 distinct CDR3 sequences in the sample, around an eighth were seen once. The gene calls are TRBV7-6 and TRBJ2-1; a possible D gene is TRBD1 (5 bases). This clonotype was sampled from a human donor who donated a stem cell graft to a child with combined immunodeficiency. The specimen was PBMCs from the stem cell graft donor, collected from the stem cell graft. The CDR3 DNA reads TGTGCCAGCAGCTTAGTTTCCAGGGCCGCCTACAATGAGCAGTTCTTC. This gives the protein CASSLVSRAAYNEQFF.